Detailed here is one T cell receptor (beta chain). What it binds is not known. The record originates from a study of T cells expressing NK-cell markers. Looking at the study overall: Obtained from sorted CD3+CD56+NKG2C+, CD3+CD56+NKG2C- and CD3+CD56-NKG2C+ T cells were the TCR beta repertoires. Eight donors were sequenced, of whom seven were HCMV-seropositive, while the remaining one was HCMV-seronegative.

In germline, CDR1 is DFQATT, CDR2 SNEGSKA (reference sequence). The CDR3 consists of 16 residues. Whole-study findings and limits: The study found these clonotypes also leading the CD3+CD56-NKG2C+ fraction in four donors.

After re-calling the 5' RACE reads, TCRdb lists one entry per CDR3 protein, DNA absent. The sample table sets out about 260,000 distinct CDR3 sequences. The sequence was obtained from a man younger than 35 in good health. V usage is TRBV20-1 and J usage is TRBJ2-3; the D call from TCRdb, TRBD1, cannot be confirmed without DNA. Sequenced: blood T cells: a sorted CD56 or NKG2C T cell subset, CD4+ or CD8+ T cells, or bulk PBMC T cells (not recorded which). CDR3 region: CSASLSVPSITDTQYF.